The next 25 T cell receptor beta chains were all read from a single sample in a study of T-cell reconstitution after alpha-beta-depleted transplantation in children. This sample's TCRbeta library carried unique molecular identifier barcodes. MiXCR, run by TCRdb on the PCR reads, gives a single entry per CDR3 protein. This table holds approximately 400,000 distinct CDR3 sequences, about a tenth found once. The material sequenced was PBMCs from the stem cell graft donor, taken from the stem cell graft. The receptors were gathered from a human donor who donated a stem cell graft to a child with acute myeloid leukemia.

The chain uses TRBV6-1 and TRBJ1-5; 7 bases line up with TRBD1. V lost 10 bases, J lost 7 bases, and 10 bases stayed unmatched. The CDR3 is made up of 13 amino acids. Germline V CDR1 and CDR2: MNHNS, SASEGT. CDR3 bases: TGTGCCACCAGACAGGGCGGTGGCCAGCCCCAGCATTTT. Translation: CATRQGGGQPQHF.

This clonotype was found a few times. The V gene is TRBV27, the J gene TRBJ2-1; unclear D gene. Trimming took off 0 bases at V and 9 bases at J, with 9 bases between the two ends. The CDR3 extends over 13 amino acids. Germline lookup yields CDR1 MNHEY and CDR2 SMNVEV (reference sequence). CDR3 residues: CASSLSPKGEQFF. CDR3 in DNA: TGTGCCAGCAGTTTATCGCCGAAGGGTGAGCAGTTCTTC.

V gene TRBV7-2 combines with J gene TRBJ1-1; 7 bases fit TRBD1. This CDR3 is 15 amino acids long. Germline assignment: CDR1 SGHTA and CDR2 FQGNSA. With 5 bases clipped from V and 4 bases from J, the junction kept 10 bases outside the gene matches. CDR3 DNA sequence: TGTGCCAGCAGCGCCTACAGGGGTGGGCGCACTGAAGCTTTCTTT. Encoded protein: CASSAYRGGRTEAFF.

This clonotype was seen more than once but under ten times. The chain uses TRBV7-9 and TRBJ1-1; D remains ambiguous. In germline, CDR1 is SEHNR, CDR2 FQNEAQ (reference sequence). Trimming shortened V by 5 bases and J by 0 bases, and 10 bases separated the two germline ends. CDR3 length: 14 residues. The CDR3 sequence: CASSTHAVNTEAFF. The CDR3 DNA reads as TGTGCCAGCAGCACCCACGCAGTGAACACTGAAGCTTTCTTT.

This clonotype was detected only a few times. The rearrangement joins TRBV6-2 or TRBV6-3 to TRBJ2-7; 11 bases match TRBD2. Germline V gene data show CDR1 as MNHEY and CDR2 as SVGEGT. The CDR3 is 15 amino acids. V lost 6 bases and J lost 4; bases outside the gene matches: 8. CDR3 region: CASRASGLAGYEQYF. In nucleotides, the CDR3 is TGTGCCAGCAGGGCCTCCGGACTAGCGGGTTACGAGCAGTACTTC.

This clonotype appeared a few times. This chain links TRBV5-1 with TRBJ1-2, with unresolved D. The V end lost 1 base, the J end lost 8 bases, and 15 bases lay between the germline ends. The germline V gene encodes CDR1 SGHRS and CDR2 YFSETQ. This CDR3 has 14 amino acids. The chain's CDR3 is CASSLRYPSLGYTF. The DNA of the CDR3 is TGCGCCAGCAGCTTGAGGTACCCCTCCTTGGGCTACACCTTC. Supplemented by reference TRBV5-1 and TRBJ1-2, the full variable domain reads KAGVTQTPRYLIKTRGQQVTLSCSPISGHRSVSWYQQTPGQGLQFLFEYFSETQRNKGNFPGRFSGRQFSNSRSEMNVSTLELGDSALYLCASSLRYPSLGYTFGSGTRLTVV.

This clonotype was observed a few times. The genes are TRBV2 and TRBJ1-2, with D unresolved. The ends were cut back, 6 bases at V and 0 bases at J, with 17 bases in the middle. The CDR3 extends over 16 amino acids. The germline CDR1 and CDR2 sequences are SNHLY and FYNNEI. CDR3 bases: TGTGCCAGCAGGAGACCTGGCGGTCAAGCTAACTATGGCTACACCTTC. Its translation is CASRRPGGQANYGYTF.

This chain links TRBV10-3 with TRBJ1-2; 8 bases align to TRBD1. The CDR3 covers 14 residues. CDR1 and CDR2 from the germline V gene are ENHRY and SYGVKD. V gave up 7 bases and J gave up 4 bases; unmatched junction bases: 8. CDR3 sequence: CAITMDREGYGYTF. The CDR3 DNA sequence: TGTGCCATCACCATGGACAGGGAAGGCTATGGCTACACCTTC.

This clonotype has a handful of counts. The chain combines TRBV20-1 with TRBJ2-1, with a possible D match to TRBD2 (6 bases). V was shortened by 4 bases and J by 5 bases, with 15 bases between the two germline ends. Germline V gene data show CDR1 as DFQATT and CDR2 as SNEGSKA (reference sequence). The CDR3 has 14 residues. Here the CDR3 DNA reads TGCAGTGCTACAACTAGCCCCGATGACAATGAGCAGTTCTTC. This sequence encodes CSATTSPDDNEQFF.

This clonotype has just a few counts. The chain employs TRBV6-5 and TRBJ2-5; 9 bases align to TRBD2. The length of the CDR3 is 15 residues. V shed 1 base and J 1 base; nucleotides not matched to a gene: 1. CDR1 MNHEY and CDR2 SVGAGI come from the germline V gene. DNA for the CDR3: TGTGCCAGCAGTTACTTAGCGGGGGCCCAAGAGACCCAGTACTTC. Translation: CASSYLAGAQETQYF.

This sequence joins TRBV7-8 and TRBJ1-6; D unresolved. This CDR3 comprises 13 residues. Germline V gives CDR1 SGHVS, CDR2 FQNEAQ. V lost 2 bases, J lost 6 bases, and 5 bases lay in between. CDR3 residues: CASSLISNSPLHF. In DNA form, the CDR3 reads TGTGCCAGCAGCTTAATTAGTAATTCACCCCTCCACTTT.

This clonotype was seen many times. The chain combines TRBV5-5 with TRBJ1-3; D possibly corresponds to TRBD1 (6 bases). The CDR3 spans 15 residues. V lost 2 bases and J 0 bases, leaving 9 bases between the germline ends. The germline gives CDR1 SGHKS, CDR2 YYEKEE (reference sequence). The CDR3 loop reads CASSFGTNSGNTIYF. The CDR3 bases are TGTGCCAGCAGCTTTGGGACAAACTCTGGAAACACCATATATTTT.

About this clonotype itself: Without the conserved terminal phenylalanine or tryptophan, this CDR3 likely stems from a read error. The V and J genes are TRBV5-6 and TRBJ2-5, with D possibly matching TRBD2 (5 bases). V was clipped by 2 bases and J by 5 bases, with 7 bases between them. This CDR3 has 12 amino acids. Germline V CDR1 and CDR2: SGHDT, YYEEEE. The CDR3 is CASSLREETQYL. CDR3 nucleotide sequence: TGTGCCAGCAGCTTAAGGGAGGAGACCCAGTACCTC.

The chain recombines TRBV20-1 with TRBJ1-1, with 9 bases identical to TRBD1. The length of the CDR3 is 14 residues. From germline, CDR1 is DFQATT and CDR2 SNEGSKA (reference sequence). With V trimmed by 3 bases and J by 2 bases, 4 bases remained unmatched. The CDR3 loop is CSARRTGVNTEAFF. The CDR3 DNA reads as TGCAGTGCTAGGCGGACAGGGGTTAACACTGAAGCTTTCTTT.

This clonotype has only a few counts. The chain is built from TRBV20-1 and TRBJ1-6, with D possibly being TRBD1 (6 bases). CDR3 length: 15 amino acids. Germline CDR1 and CDR2: DFQATT and SNEGSKA (reference sequence). Trimming took 4 bases from V and 1 from J, leaving 11 bases between them. The chain's CDR3 is CSATRGNSYNSPLHF. As DNA, the CDR3 is TGCAGTGCTACCAGGGGAAATTCCTATAATTCACCCCTCCACTTT.

This clonotype was found many times. The CDR3 bases are TGTGCCAGCAGCGTAGGAGGGGCGGGGACTGCTCAAGAGACCCAGTACTTC. It specifies CASSVGGAGTAQETQYF. The rearrangement uses TRBV9 and TRBJ2-5; tentatively, D is TRBD2 (6 bases). The V end was cut by 0 bases, the J end by 2 bases, with 17 bases between. Germline V CDR1 and CDR2: SGDLS, YYNGEE. The CDR3 is made up of 17 amino acids.

This clonotype was counted a few times. J is TRBJ2-1 and V is TRBV29-1, with D possibly matching TRBD2 (5 bases). V shed 3 bases and J shed 12 bases, with 21 bases lying between them. This CDR3 spans 14 amino acids. Looked up from germline, CDR1 is SQVTM and CDR2 is ANQGSEA. The CDR3 DNA reads TGCAGCGTTGACGCTAGCTGGACCGGTGTGTCGCAGTTCTTC. It is translated as CSVDASWTGVSQFF.

This clonotype appeared a few times. This sequence joins TRBV10-3 and TRBJ2-1; tentatively, D is TRBD2 (6 bases). CDR1 is ENHRY, CDR2 SYGVKD, per germline. Between the trimmed V and J ends, which lost 10 bases and 0 bases, there was a span of 16 bases. The length of the CDR3 is 15 residues. The CDR3 coding sequence is TGTGCCAGCATGACCCTAGCGAGCTCCTACAATGAGCAGTTCTTC. This sequence encodes CASMTLASSYNEQFF.

This clonotype was seen a few times. The V call is TRBV12-3 or TRBV12-4, the J call TRBJ1-5; tentatively, D is TRBD1 (6 bases). Trimming cost V 1 base and J 4 bases, with 20 bases left between them. There are 18 residues in the CDR3. For the CDR3, the DNA is TGTGCCAGCAGTTTAGAACCGTGGGGGCGGGGAGGTAATCAGCCCCAGCATTTT. Protein: CASSLEPWGRGGNQPQHF.

There are a few counts of this clonotype. The chain recombines TRBV20-1 with TRBJ2-1; TRBD1 matches 7 bases. CDR3 length: 15 residues. Unmatched junction bases numbered 8, after V lost 5 bases and J lost 1 base. Germline values: CDR1 DFQATT, CDR2 SNEGSKA (reference sequence). The CDR3 DNA sequence: TGCAGTGCTGGCACCGGGACAGAGTCCTACAATGAGCAGTTCTTC. It yields the protein CSAGTGTESYNEQFF.

The V call is TRBV7-2, the J call TRBJ1-2, with D maybe TRBD1 (5 bases). The CDR3 loop spans 17 amino acids. The germline V and J ends were trimmed by 1 base and 4 bases, with 19 bases remaining between them. CDR1 and CDR2 (germline): SGHTA, FQGNSA. This CDR3 reads CASSLVLGGWTVYGYTF. As DNA, the CDR3 is TGTGCCAGCAGCTTAGTATTGGGGGGATGGACCGTCTATGGCTACACCTTC.

This clonotype has at least ten counts. This chain connects TRBV6-2 or TRBV6-3 to TRBJ2-1, with 9 bases matching TRBD2. The CDR3 covers 13 residues. Germline assignment: CDR1 MNHEY and CDR2 SVGEGT. Trimming at V came to 5 bases and at J to 9 bases, leaving 5 bases not matched to a gene. The CDR3 sequence: CASSIAGVGEQFF. CDR3 nucleotides: TGTGCCAGCAGTATAGCGGGAGTGGGTGAGCAGTTCTTC.

In nucleotides, the CDR3 is TGCAGCGTTCCCCCGGAAGAACCCGAAAATTTTAACTATGGCTACACCTTC. It codes for CSVPPEEPENFNYGYTF. The J gene is TRBJ1-2, the V gene TRBV29-1; no reliable D call. The ends were cut back, 5 bases at V and 1 base at J, with 23 bases in the middle. Germline-derived CDR1 and CDR2 are SQVTM and ANQGSEA. This CDR3 region has 17 residues. The full variable domain, rest sourced from reference TRBV29-1 and TRBJ1-2, is SAVISQKPSRDICQRGTSLTIQCQVDSQVTMMFWYRQQPGQSLTLIATANQGSEATYESGFVIDKFPISRPNLTFSTLTVSNMSPEDSSIYLCSVPPEEPENFNYGYTFGSGTRLTVV.

The chain employs TRBV20-1 and TRBJ2-3; D may be TRBD2 (6 bases). V lost 4 bases to trimming and J lost 1 base, with 9 bases between them. From germline, CDR1 is DFQATT and CDR2 SNEGSKA (reference sequence). The CDR3 spans 13 residues. In DNA form, the CDR3 reads TGCAGTGCTATATGGGGGGGCACAGATACGCAGTATTTT. Translated, it gives CSAIWGGTDTQYF.

Details on this clonotype: Just one base apart from a much larger clone, this may be a read error. The chain combines TRBV7-2 with TRBJ2-1; a possible D gene is TRBD1 (5 bases). This CDR3 comprises 14 residues. Germline CDR1 is SGHTA and CDR2 is FQGNSA. The V gene lost 6 bases and the J gene lost 7 bases, with 16 bases spanning the gap. The CDR3 DNA sequence: TGTGCCAGCAGTCGACCGCTAAAGGGGAATGAGCAGTTCTTC. Its protein product is CASSRPLKGNEQFF. Looking up the rest from reference TRBV7-2 and TRBJ2-1 gives the full variable domain: GAGVSQSPSNKVTEKGKDVELRCDPISGHTALYWYRQSLGQGLEFLIYFQGNSAPDKSGLPSDRFSAERTGGSVSTLTIQRTQQEDSAVYLCASSRPLKGNEQFFGPGTRLTVL.